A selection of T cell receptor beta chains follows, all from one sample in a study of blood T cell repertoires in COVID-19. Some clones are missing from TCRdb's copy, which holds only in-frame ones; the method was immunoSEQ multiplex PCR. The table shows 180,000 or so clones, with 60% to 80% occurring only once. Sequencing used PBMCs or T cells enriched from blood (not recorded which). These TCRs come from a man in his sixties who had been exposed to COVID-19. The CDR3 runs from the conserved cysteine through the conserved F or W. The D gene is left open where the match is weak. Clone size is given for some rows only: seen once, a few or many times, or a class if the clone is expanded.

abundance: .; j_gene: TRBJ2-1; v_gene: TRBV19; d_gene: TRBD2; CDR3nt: TGTGCCAGTAGTTCTTCCATCTCCGGGACTAGCGGGAGTTTCGATGAGCAGTTCTTC; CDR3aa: CASSSSISGTSGSFDEQFF
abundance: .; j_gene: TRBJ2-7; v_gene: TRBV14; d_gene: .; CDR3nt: TGTGCCAGCAGCCAAGATATGACAGGCCCCTACGAGCAGTACTTC; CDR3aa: CASSQDMTGPYEQYF
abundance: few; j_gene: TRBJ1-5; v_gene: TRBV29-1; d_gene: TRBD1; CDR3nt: TGCAGCACGGGGACAGGGCCTCCCCCCACTCAGCCCCAGCATTTT; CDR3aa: CSTGTGPPPTQPQHF
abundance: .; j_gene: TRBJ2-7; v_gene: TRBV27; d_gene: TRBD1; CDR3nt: TGTGCCAGCAGGACGGGACAGGGGAGTTACGAGCAGTACTTC; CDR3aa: CASRTGQGSYEQYF
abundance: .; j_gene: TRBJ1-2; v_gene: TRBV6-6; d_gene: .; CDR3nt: TGTGCCAGCAGTTACGTCGCAGAAACCTATGGCTACACCTTC; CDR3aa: CASSYVAETYGYTF
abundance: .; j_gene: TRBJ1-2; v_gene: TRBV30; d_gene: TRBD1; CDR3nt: TGTGCCTGGGAGGGGGCGAGGTATGGCTACACCTTC; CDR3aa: CAWEGARYGYTF
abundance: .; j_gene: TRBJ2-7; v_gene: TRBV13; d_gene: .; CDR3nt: TGTGCCAGCAGCTTAGTCGGGGGAGCCCGACCCGAGCAGTACTTC; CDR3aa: CASSLVGGARPEQYF
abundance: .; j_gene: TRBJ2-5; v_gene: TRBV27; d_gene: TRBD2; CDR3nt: TGTGCCAGCAGACCCCAGACTAGCGGGAGGGGGAAGACCCAGTACTTC; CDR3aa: CASRPQTSGRGKTQYF
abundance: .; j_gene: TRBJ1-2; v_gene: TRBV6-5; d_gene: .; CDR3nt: TGTGCCAGCAGTTATTCCACAGGGAACGGCTACACCTTC; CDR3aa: CASSYSTGNGYTF
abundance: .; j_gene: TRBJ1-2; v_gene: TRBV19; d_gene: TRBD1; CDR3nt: TGTGCCAGTAGGATTGGGACAGGGACCTATGGCTACACCTTC; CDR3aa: CASRIGTGTYGYTF
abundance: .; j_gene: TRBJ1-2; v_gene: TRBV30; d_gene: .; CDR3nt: TGTGCCTTCAAGACAGCTAACTATGGCTACACCTTC; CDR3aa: CAFKTANYGYTF
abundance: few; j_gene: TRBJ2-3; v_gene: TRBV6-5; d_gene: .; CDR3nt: TGTGCCAGCAGTTACTCGGGGAGGGGGACAGATACGCAGTATTTT; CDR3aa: CASSYSGRGTDTQYF
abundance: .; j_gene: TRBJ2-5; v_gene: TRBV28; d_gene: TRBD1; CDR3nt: TGTGCCAGCAGTTCCCCGACGCGACAGGGTTGGGATCCGGAGACCCAGTACTTC; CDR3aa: CASSSPTRQGWDPETQYF
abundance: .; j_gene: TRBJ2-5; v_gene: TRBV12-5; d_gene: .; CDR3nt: TGTGCTAGTGGTTTGGTTGGCTCCAGGGAGACCCAGTACTTC; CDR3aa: CASGLVGSRETQYF
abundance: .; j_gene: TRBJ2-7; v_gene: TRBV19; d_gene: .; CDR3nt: TGTGCCAGTAGTGGGTCCGGGCCAGGGGCTTCCTACGAGCAGTACTTC; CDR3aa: CASSGSGPGASYEQYF
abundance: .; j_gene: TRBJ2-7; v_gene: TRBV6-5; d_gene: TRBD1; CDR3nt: TGTGCCAGCACCCCCGGGACAGGCGACTACGAGCAGTACTTC; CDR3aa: CASTPGTGDYEQYF
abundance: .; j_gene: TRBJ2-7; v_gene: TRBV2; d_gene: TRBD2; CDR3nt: TGTGCCAGCAAGGGACTAGTAAAACGCGAGCAGTACTTC; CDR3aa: CASKGLVKREQYF
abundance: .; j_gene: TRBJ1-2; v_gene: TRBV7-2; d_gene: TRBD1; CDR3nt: TGTGCCAGCAGCTTAGGTGGACAGGGGGCCTCAAACTATGGCTACACCTTC; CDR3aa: CASSLGGQGASNYGYTF
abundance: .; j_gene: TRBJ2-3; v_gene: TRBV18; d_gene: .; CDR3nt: TGTGCCAGCTCACCGAGTAGCACAGATACGCAGTATTTT; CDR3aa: CASSPSSTDTQYF
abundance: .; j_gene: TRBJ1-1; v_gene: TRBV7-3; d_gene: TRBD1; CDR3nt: TGTGCCAGCAGCCCGACAGGGAATTGGAACACTGAAGCTTTCTTT; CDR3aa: CASSPTGNWNTEAFF
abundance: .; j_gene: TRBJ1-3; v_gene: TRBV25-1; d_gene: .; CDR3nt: TGTGCCAGCACTGACGTTACTGGAAACACCATATATTTT; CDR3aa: CASTDVTGNTIYF
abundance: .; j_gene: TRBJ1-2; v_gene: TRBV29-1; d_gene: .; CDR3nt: TGCAGCGTTGAAGATCGGTGGGGCTACACCTTC; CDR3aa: CSVEDRWGYTF
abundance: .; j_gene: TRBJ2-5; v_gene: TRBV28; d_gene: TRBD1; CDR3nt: TGTGCCAGCAGTACCTGGGACAGGGACAGGGCCCAGTACTTC; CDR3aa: CASSTWDRDRAQYF
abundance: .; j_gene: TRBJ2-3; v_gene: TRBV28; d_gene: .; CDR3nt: TGTGCCAGCAGTACCGTCAGATGGGGGCGATCAGATACGCAGTATTTT; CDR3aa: CASSTVRWGRSDTQYF
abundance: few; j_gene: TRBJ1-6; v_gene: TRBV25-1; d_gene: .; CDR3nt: TGTGCCAGCAGTGAATTCAGGGGTTCACCCCTCCACTTT; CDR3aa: CASSEFRGSPLHF
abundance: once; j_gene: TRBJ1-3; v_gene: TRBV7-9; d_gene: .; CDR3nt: TGTGCCAGCACGCCGGCGGGGGGGGTCTCTGGAAACACCATATATTTT; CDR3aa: CASTPAGGVSGNTIYF
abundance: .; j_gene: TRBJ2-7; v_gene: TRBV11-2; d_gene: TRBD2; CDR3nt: TGTGCCAGCAGGGAGCCGGGACTAGCTTCCTACGAGCAGTACTTC; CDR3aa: CASREPGLASYEQYF
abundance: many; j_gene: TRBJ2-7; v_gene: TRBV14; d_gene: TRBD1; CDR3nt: TGTGCCAGCAGCCAAGAGGGGTTGGGCAGGGGGCGATCCTACGAGCAGTACTTC; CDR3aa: CASSQEGLGRGRSYEQYF
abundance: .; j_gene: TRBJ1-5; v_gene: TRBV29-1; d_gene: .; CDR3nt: TGCAGCGTTGGACAGGCCCCCTATAGCAATCAGCCCCAGCATTTT; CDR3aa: CSVGQAPYSNQPQHF